A single sample is the source of the 9 T cell receptor beta chains below, sequenced in a study of cytotoxic CD8 clonotypes in ibrutinib-treated CLL. Profiled with immunoSEQ multiplex PCR; TCRdb holds only in-frame clones, not every one. The sample includes approximately 150,000 clones, about 80% of them seen just once. The material sequenced was PBMCs, taken after 12 months of ibrutinib treatment. These receptors were obtained from a human donor with chronic lymphocytic leukemia.

This clone is a singleton in its sample. The chain carries TRBV2 and TRBJ2-5, with TRBD1 identical over 7 bases. This CDR3 has 13 amino acids. The germline CDR1 and CDR2 sequences are SNHLY and FYNNEI. V shed 4 bases and J 5 bases; nucleotides not matched to a gene: 4. For the CDR3, the DNA is TGTGCCAGCAGTGCAGGGGGTGTGGAGACCCAGTACTTC. Translating gives CASSAGGVETQYF.

This sequence joins TRBV6-5 and TRBJ2-1, with D uncertain. Trimming left V 0 bases short and J 5 bases short, with 14 bases between. Germline CDR1 is MNHEY and CDR2 is SVGAGI. The length of the CDR3 is 16 residues. CDR3 DNA: TGTGCCAGCAGTTACTCGCTGCCCGACCCAAACAATGAGCAGTTCTTC. Amino acids: CASSYSLPDPNNEQFF.

The CDR3 loop is CASSPYRDQPQHF. The CDR3 DNA reads as TGTGCCAGCTCACCTTACAGGGATCAGCCCCAGCATTTT. The chain recombines TRBV18 with TRBJ1-5; maybe TRBD1 (6 bases). The CDR3 is 13 amino acids. The V gene lost 3 bases and the J gene lost 5 bases, with 8 bases spanning the gap. Per germline, CDR1 KGHSH and CDR2 LQKENI.

This clone appeared once. This rearrangement joins TRBV4-2 to TRBJ1-1; D possibly corresponds to TRBD1 (5 bases). Trimming removed 5 bases at V and 1 base at J, with 8 bases between. The germline V gene encodes CDR1 LGHNA and CDR2 YNFKEQ. The CDR3 sequence is 13 residues long. CDR3 sequence (DNA): TGTGCCAGCAGCTGGACATCGAACACTGAAGCTTTCTTT. Translating gives CASSWTSNTEAFF.

This clone has more than one count but fewer than ten. This chain joins TRBV7-9 and TRBJ2-2, with D possibly being TRBD1 or TRBD2 (5 bases each). V was pared by 3 bases and J by 4 bases, with 9 bases between. This CDR3 has 14 residues. The germline V gene has CDR1 SEHNR and CDR2 FQNEAQ (reference sequence). DNA for the CDR3: TGTGCCAGCAGCTTTACAGGAGGCACCGGGGAGCTGTTTTTT. This sequence encodes CASSFTGGTGELFF.

This rearrangement joins TRBV7-2 to TRBJ2-7; 7 bases agree with TRBD1. CDR3 size: 14 residues. Unmatched junction bases numbered 3, after V lost 4 bases and J lost 0 bases. CDR1 and CDR2 from the germline V gene are SGHTA and FQGNSA. The CDR3: CASSSRDSSYEQYF. CDR3 sequence (DNA): TGTGCCAGCAGCTCGAGGGACAGCTCCTACGAGCAGTACTTC.

The genes are TRBV6-5 and TRBJ2-3; possibly TRBD2 for D (6 bases). V was shortened by 6 bases and J by 6 bases, with 16 bases between the two germline ends. Germline V gives CDR1 MNHEY, CDR2 SVGAGI. The CDR3 contains 14 residues. Here the CDR3 reads CASRSGGIIDTQYF. DNA of the CDR3: TGTGCCAGCAGGTCTGGCGGGATCATCGATACGCAGTATTTT.

Note on this clone: Other nucleotide sequences in the sample specify the same CDR3. The rearrangement links TRBV2 to TRBJ1-2; TRBD1 agrees at 9 bases. V was pared by 6 bases and J by 8 bases, with 4 bases of the junction left unmatched. This CDR3 contains 12 residues. CDR1 is SNHLY and CDR2 is FYNNEI in the germline V gene. CDR3 protein: CASRGQGYGYTF. In nucleotides, the CDR3 is TGTGCCAGCAGGGGACAGGGCTACGGCTACACCTTC.

This clone was counted only a few times. The genes are TRBV18 and TRBJ2-7; D gene ambiguous. CDR1 is KGHSH and CDR2 is LQKENI in the germline V gene. Trimming took 3 bases from V and 2 from J, leaving 11 bases between them. The CDR3 contains 14 residues. CDR3 residues: CASSPPSAAYEQYF. The CDR3 bases are TGTGCCAGCTCACCCCCTTCAGCAGCCTACGAGCAGTACTTC.